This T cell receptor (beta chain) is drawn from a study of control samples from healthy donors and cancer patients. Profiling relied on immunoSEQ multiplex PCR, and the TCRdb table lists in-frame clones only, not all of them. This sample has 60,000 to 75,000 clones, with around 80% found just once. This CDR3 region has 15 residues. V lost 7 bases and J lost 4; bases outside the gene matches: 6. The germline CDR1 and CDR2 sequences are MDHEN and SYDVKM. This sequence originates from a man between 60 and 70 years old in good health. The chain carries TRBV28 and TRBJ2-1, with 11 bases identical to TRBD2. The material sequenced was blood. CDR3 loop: CASNSGTSGYNEQFF. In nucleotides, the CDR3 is TGTGCCAGCAACTCCGGGACTAGCGGTTACAATGAGCAGTTCTTC.